This TCR beta chain comes out of a study of PD-1 blockade in classical Hodgkin lymphoma. Using immunoSEQ multiplex PCR, the repertoire was profiled, and TCRdb retains in-frame clones only, with some absent. The sample carries approximately 30,000 clones, 72% recorded once. Trimming pared 3 bases from V and 2 bases from J, leaving 8 bases between. This CDR3 is 14 amino acids long. CDR1 SGHVS and CDR2 FQNEAQ come from the germline V gene. Time point described: cycle 4 day 1 (C4D1), after less than 7 weeks of nivolumab. Every patient relapsed after autologous stem cell transplantation, and brentuximab vedotin exposure varied.

The chain links TRBV7-8 to TRBJ2-1, with no clear D. This TCR was recovered from a human donor with classical Hodgkin lymphoma. The starting material was peripheral blood mononuclear cells (PBMCs), obtained before the fourth cycle of nivolumab. Here the CDR3 DNA reads TGTGCCAGCAGCTTCGGACGGACCTACAATGAGCAGTTCTTC. Protein: CASSFGRTYNEQFF. Complete variable domain (other parts from reference TRBV7-8 and TRBJ2-1): GAGVSQSPRYKVAKRGQDVALRCDPISGHVSLFWYQQALGQGPEFLTYFQNEAQLDKSGLPSDRFFAERPEGSVSTLKIQRTQQEDSAVYLCASSFGRTYNEQFFGPGTRLTVL.